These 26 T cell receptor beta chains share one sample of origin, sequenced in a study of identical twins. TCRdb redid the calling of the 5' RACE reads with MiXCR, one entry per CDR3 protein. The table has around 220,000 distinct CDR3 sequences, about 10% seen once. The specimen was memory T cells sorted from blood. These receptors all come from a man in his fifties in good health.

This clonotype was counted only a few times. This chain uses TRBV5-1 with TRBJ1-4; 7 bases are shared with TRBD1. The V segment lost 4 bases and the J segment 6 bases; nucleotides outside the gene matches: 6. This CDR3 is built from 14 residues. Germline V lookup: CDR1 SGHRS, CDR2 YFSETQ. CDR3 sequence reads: CASSGDRVDEKLFF. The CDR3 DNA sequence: TGCGCCAGCAGCGGCGACAGGGTTGATGAAAAACTGTTTTTT.

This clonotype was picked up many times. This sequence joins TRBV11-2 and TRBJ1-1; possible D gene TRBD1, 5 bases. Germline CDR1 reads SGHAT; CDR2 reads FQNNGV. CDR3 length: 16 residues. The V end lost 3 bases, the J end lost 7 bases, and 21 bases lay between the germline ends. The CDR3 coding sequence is TGTGCCAGCAGCTTCCATCCTGGGGGAGGGCTATTTGAAGCTTTCTTT. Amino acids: CASSFHPGGGLFEAFF.

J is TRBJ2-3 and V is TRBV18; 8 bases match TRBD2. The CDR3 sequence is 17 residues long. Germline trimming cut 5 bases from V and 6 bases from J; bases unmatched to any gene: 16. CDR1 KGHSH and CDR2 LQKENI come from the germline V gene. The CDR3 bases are TGTGCCAGCTCATATCGACTAGTTAGCGGGGCGGCCGATACGCAGTATTTT. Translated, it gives CASSYRLVSGAADTQYF.

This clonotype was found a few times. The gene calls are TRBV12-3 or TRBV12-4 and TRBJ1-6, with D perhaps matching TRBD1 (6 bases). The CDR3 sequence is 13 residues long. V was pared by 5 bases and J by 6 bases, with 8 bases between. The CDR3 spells CASSGDINSPLHF. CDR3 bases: TGTGCCAGCAGTGGGGACATTAATTCACCCCTCCACTTT.

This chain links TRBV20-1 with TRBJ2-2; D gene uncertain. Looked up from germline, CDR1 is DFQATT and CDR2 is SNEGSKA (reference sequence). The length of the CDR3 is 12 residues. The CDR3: CRPQRRTGELFF. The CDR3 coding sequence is TGCAGGCCCCAGAGGCGCACCGGGGAGCTGTTTTTT.

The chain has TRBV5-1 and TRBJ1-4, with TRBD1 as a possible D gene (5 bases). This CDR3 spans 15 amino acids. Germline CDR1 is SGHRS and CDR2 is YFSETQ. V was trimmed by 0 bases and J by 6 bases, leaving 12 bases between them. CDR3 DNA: TGCGCCAGCAGCTTGGGGGCAGGGCGACATGAAAAACTGTTTTTT. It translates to CASSLGAGRHEKLFF.

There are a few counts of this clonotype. The CDR3 is CSAPPTGDNQPQHF. The CDR3 region has the DNA TGCAGTGCTCCGCCGACAGGGGACAATCAGCCCCAGCATTTT. The rearrangement links TRBV20-1 to TRBJ1-5; TRBD1 matches 8 bases. Looked up from germline, CDR1 is DFQATT and CDR2 is SNEGSKA (reference sequence). Germline trimming cut 5 bases from V and 3 bases from J; bases unmatched to any gene: 6. The CDR3 is 14 amino acids.

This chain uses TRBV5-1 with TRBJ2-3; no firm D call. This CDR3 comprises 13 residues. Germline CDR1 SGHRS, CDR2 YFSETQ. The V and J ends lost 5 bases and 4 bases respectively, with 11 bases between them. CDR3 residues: CASSSPHPDTQYF. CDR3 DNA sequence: TGCGCCAGCAGTTCACCCCACCCAGATACGCAGTATTTT.

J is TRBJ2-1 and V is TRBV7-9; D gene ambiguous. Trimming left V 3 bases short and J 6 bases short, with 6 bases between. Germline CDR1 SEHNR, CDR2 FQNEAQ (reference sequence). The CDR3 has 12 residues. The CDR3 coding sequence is TGTGCCAGCAGCTTCCGACTCAATGAGCAGTTCTTC. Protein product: CASSFRLNEQFF.

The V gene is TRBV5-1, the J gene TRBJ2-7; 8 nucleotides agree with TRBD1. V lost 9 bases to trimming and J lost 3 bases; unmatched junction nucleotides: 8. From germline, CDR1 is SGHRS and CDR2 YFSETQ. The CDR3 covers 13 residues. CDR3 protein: CATRLGQDYEQYF. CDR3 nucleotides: TGCGCCACCCGCTTGGGACAGGACTACGAGCAGTACTTC.

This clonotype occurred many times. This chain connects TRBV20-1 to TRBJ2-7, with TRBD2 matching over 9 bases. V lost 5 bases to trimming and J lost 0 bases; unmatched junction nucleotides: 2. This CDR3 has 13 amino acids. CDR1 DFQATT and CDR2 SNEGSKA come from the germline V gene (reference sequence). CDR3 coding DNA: TGCAGTGCTCCGGGACTAGCCTCCTACGAGCAGTACTTC. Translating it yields CSAPGLASYEQYF.

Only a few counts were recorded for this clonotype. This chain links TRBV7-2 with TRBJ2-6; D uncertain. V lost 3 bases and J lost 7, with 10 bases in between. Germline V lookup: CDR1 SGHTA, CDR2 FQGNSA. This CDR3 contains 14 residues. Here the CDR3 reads CASSLGIGANVLTF. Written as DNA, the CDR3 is TGTGCCAGCAGCTTGGGGATTGGAGCCAACGTCCTGACTTTC.

The CDR3 loop is CSAKPSTSGRTGELFF. The CDR3 bases are TGCAGTGCTAAGCCCTCGACTAGCGGGAGAACCGGGGAGCTGTTTTTT. The gene calls are TRBV20-1 and TRBJ2-2; TRBD2 aligns across 12 bases. The CDR3 covers 16 residues. Per germline, CDR1 DFQATT and CDR2 SNEGSKA (reference sequence). V lost 4 bases to trimming and J lost 5 bases; unmatched junction nucleotides: 8.

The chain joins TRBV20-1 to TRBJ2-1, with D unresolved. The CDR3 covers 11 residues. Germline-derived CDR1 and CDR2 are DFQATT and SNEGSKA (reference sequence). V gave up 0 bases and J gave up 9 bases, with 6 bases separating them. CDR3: CSARDVGEQFF. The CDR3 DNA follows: TGCAGTGCTAGAGACGTGGGTGAGCAGTTCTTC.

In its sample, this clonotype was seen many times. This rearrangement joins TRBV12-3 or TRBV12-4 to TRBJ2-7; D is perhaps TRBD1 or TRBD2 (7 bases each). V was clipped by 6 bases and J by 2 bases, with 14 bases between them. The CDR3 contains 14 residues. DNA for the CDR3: TGTGCCAGCAGCCAAGGGAGGGGGCCCTACGAGCAGTACTTC. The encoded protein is CASSQGRGPYEQYF.

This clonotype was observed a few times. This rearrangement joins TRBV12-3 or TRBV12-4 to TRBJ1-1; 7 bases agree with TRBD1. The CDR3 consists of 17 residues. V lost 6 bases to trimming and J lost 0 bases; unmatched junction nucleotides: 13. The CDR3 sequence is CASRLTRTGGMNTEAFF. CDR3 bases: TGTGCCAGCAGACTCACTCGGACAGGAGGAATGAACACTGAAGCTTTCTTT.

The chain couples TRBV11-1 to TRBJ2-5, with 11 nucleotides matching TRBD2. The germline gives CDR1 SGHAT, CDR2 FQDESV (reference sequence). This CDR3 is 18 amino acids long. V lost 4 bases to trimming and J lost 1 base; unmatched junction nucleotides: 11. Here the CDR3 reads CASSWNKGTSGTQETQYF. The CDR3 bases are TGTGCCAGCAGCTGGAACAAGGGGACTAGCGGTACCCAAGAGACCCAGTACTTC.

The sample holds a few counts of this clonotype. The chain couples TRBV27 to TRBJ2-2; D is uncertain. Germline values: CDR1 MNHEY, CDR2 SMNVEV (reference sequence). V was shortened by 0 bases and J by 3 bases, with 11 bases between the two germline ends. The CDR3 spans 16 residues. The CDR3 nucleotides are TGTGCCAGCAGTTTATCAGGTGGCGTGTACACCGGGGAGCTGTTTTTT. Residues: CASSLSGGVYTGELFF.

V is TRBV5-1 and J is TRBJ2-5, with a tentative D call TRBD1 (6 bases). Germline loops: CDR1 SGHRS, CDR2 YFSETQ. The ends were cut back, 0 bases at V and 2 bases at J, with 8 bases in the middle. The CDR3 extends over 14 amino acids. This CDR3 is CASSLDTGQETQYF. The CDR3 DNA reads TGCGCCAGCAGCTTGGATACAGGGCAAGAGACCCAGTACTTC.

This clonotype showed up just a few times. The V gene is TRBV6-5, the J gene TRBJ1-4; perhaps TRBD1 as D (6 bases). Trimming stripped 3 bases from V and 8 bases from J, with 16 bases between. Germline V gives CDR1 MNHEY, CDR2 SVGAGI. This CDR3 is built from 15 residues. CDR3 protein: CASSYSQGLGEKLFF. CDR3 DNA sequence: TGTGCCAGCAGTTATTCACAGGGACTAGGGGAAAAACTGTTTTTT.

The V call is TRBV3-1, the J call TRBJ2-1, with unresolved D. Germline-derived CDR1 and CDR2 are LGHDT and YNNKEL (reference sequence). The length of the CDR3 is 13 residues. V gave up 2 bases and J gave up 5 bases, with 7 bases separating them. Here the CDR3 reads CASSQFPNNEQFF. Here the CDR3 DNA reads TGTGCCAGCAGCCAATTCCCCAACAATGAGCAGTTCTTC.

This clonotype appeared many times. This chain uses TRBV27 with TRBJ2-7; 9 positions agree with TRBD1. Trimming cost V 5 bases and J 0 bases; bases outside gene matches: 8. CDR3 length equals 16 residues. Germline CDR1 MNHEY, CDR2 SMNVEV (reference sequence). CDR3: CASSPGGGQGSYEQYF. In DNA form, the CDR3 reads TGTGCCAGCAGTCCAGGCGGGGGACAGGGCTCCTACGAGCAGTACTTC.

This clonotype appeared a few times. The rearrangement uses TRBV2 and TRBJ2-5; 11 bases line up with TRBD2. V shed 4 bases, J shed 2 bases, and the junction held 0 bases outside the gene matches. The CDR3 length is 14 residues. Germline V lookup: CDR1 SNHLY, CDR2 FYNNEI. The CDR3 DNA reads TGTGCCAGCAGTGGACTAGCGGGGCAAGAGACCCAGTACTTC. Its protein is CASSGLAGQETQYF.

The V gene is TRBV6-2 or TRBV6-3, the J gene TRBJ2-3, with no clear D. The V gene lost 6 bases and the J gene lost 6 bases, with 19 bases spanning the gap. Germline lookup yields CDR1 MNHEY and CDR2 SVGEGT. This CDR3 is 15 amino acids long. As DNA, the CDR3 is TGTGCCAGCAGCCCAGCGTACCTAACAATGGATACGCAGTATTTT. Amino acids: CASSPAYLTMDTQYF.

The DNA of the CDR3 is TGTGCCAGCAGCCAAGGGGTTCGGGGATACGAGCAGTACTTC. Its protein product is CASSQGVRGYEQYF. The chain links TRBV4-2 to TRBJ2-7; maybe TRBD2 (5 bases). The CDR3 sequence is 14 residues long. CDR1 is LGHNA, CDR2 YNFKEQ, per germline. V gave up 1 base and J gave up 4 bases, with 11 bases separating them.

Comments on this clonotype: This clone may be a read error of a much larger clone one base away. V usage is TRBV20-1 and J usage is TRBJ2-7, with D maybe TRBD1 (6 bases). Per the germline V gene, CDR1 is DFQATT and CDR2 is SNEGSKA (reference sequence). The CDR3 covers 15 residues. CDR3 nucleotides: TGCAGTTCTAGTTGGAGTGATATTCGTAGGGGGGAGCAGTACTTC. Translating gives CSSSWSDIRRGEQYF.